This record covers a single TCR beta chain. Its antigen is undetermined. This entry comes from a study of tumor-infiltrating lymphocytes in localized non-small cell lung cancer. This CDR3 comprises 14 residues. V shed 4 bases and J shed 0 bases, with 10 bases lying between them. Germline V lookup: CDR1 MDHEN, CDR2 SYDVKM. Repertoires were generated with immunoSEQ multiplex PCR, while TCRdb's copy carries only in-frame clones and drops some. The profile covers under 7,000 clones, with about 82% appearing a single time and roughly 15% taken by the ten largest. Findings and limits, study-wide: IM1 and IM2 tumors showed no difference in T-cell fraction. TCR sequencing covered a subset of patients with enough tissue.

This chain uses TRBV28 with TRBJ2-7; D gene ambiguous. Sequenced material: uninvolved lung tissue not adjacent to the tumor. The clonotype was recovered from a human donor with non-small cell lung cancer. This CDR3 reads CASSSPPRSYEQYF. CDR3 nucleotide sequence: TGTGCCAGCAGTTCTCCACCTCGCTCCTACGAGCAGTACTTC.